A single sample gave rise to the 25 T cell receptor beta chains below, sequenced in a study of shared clonotypes between healthy human individuals. The protocol was immunoSEQ multiplex PCR, while the TCRdb copy is restricted to in-frame clones and leaves out a portion. Found here are about 690,000 clones, 90% of them singletons; the top ten hold 30% to 40%. Sequencing was performed on memory CD8+ T cells from PBMCs. The subset denotes: CD45RO+ cells pooled with CCR7-negative TemRA cells. The receptors stem from a man between 18 and 35 years old in good health. Some clones in this sample may be carry-over from other donors' samples.

V usage is TRBV7-6 and J usage is TRBJ2-1; TRBD1 matches 9 bases. The V segment lost 6 bases and the J segment 4 bases; nucleotides outside the gene matches: 7. The CDR3 runs 15 residues. CDR1 is SGHVS, CDR2 FNYEAQ, per germline. The CDR3 DNA is TGTGCCAGCAGTCACCGGGACAGGGAGTACAATGAGCAGTTCTTC. Its translation is CASSHRDREYNEQFF.

This sequence joins TRBV5-4 and TRBJ2-3, with 8 bases identical to TRBD2. The CDR3 is 15 amino acids. Per the germline V gene, CDR1 is SGHNT and CDR2 is YYREEE (reference sequence). The trim removed 4 bases at V and 2 bases at J, leaving 6 bases unmatched. The CDR3 DNA reads as TGTGCCAGCAGCCCCTCTAGCGGGTTCACAGATACGCAGTATTTT. This gives the protein CASSPSSGFTDTQYF.

The chain has TRBV7-3 and TRBJ2-5; 7 bases map to TRBD1. Germline trimming cut 5 bases from V and 5 bases from J; bases unmatched to any gene: 8. From germline, CDR1 is SGHTA and CDR2 FQGTGA. The CDR3 has 14 amino acids. CDR3 sequence (DNA): TGTGCCAGCAGCCTACAGGGGTTCGACGAGACCCAGTACTTC. It codes for CASSLQGFDETQYF.

This rearrangement joins TRBV2 to TRBJ2-5; TRBD1 matches 8 bases. The J call is in doubt because the DNA end fits TRBJ2-7 better. The CDR3 length is 16 residues. Germline values: CDR1 SNHLY, CDR2 FYNNEI. The CDR3 DNA sequence: TGTGCCAGCAGCGGAGTGGGACAGGTGAGCTCCTACGAGCAGTACTTC. Its translation: CASSGVGQVSSYEQYF.

This clone has more than one count but fewer than ten. The chain is built from TRBV13 and TRBJ1-1; TRBD1 is a possible D gene (5 bases). The CDR3 length is 15 residues. Germline V gives CDR1 PRHDT, CDR2 FYEKMQ (reference sequence). Trimming removed 5 bases from V and 0 bases from J, with 13 bases in between. The CDR3 region has the DNA TGTGCCAGCAGCCCGGGACGGAATATGAACACTGAAGCTTTCTTT. Its protein is CASSPGRNMNTEAFF.

Points on this clone: The same CDR3 also results from other DNA sequences found in this sample. V and J are TRBV6-5 and TRBJ2-7; D is undetermined. There are 13 residues in the CDR3. From germline, CDR1 is MNHEY and CDR2 SVGAGI. V was cut by 2 bases and J by 5 bases, with 10 bases left in between. Here the CDR3 DNA reads TGTGCCAGCAGTTACGCCGAAGGGAACGAGCAGTACTTC. Translation: CASSYAEGNEQYF.

This chain joins TRBV4-1 and TRBJ1-3; D gene ambiguous. In germline, CDR1 is MGHRA, CDR2 YSYEKL. V lost 0 bases to trimming and J lost 1 base, with 10 bases between them. The CDR3 runs 16 residues. CDR3 in DNA: TGCGCCAGCAGCCAAGACCCCAGAAGTTCTGGAAACACCATATATTTT. Protein product: CASSQDPRSSGNTIYF.

The genes are TRBV15 and TRBJ2-5; 9 nucleotides align to TRBD2. V shed 1 base and J 4 bases; nucleotides not matched to a gene: 7. Germline CDR1 is LNHNV and CDR2 is YYDKDF (reference sequence). The CDR3 sequence is 16 residues long. The CDR3 DNA reads TGTGCCACCAGCAGAGTGCGGGAGGGCCCAGGAGAGACCCAGTACTTC. Protein: CATSRVREGPGETQYF.

The chain carries TRBV7-9 and TRBJ2-1; D is uncertain. V was trimmed by 2 bases and J by 4 bases, leaving 3 bases between them. The CDR3 is 12 residues long. Looked up from germline, CDR1 is SEHNR and CDR2 is FQNEAQ (reference sequence). Here the CDR3 DNA reads TGTGCCAGCAGCTTAAGGTACAATGAGCAGTTCTTC. It codes for CASSLRYNEQFF.

This clone was seen a few times. The V gene is TRBV19, the J gene TRBJ1-2; D gene uncertain. CDR1 is LNHDA, CDR2 SQIVND, per germline (reference sequence). Trimming cost V 4 bases and J 7 bases, with 10 bases left between them. This CDR3 has 12 residues. CDR3 residues: CASSTPTGGYTF. CDR3 coding DNA: TGTGCCAGTAGTACCCCGACGGGTGGCTACACCTTC.

The rearrangement uses TRBV28 and TRBJ2-7, with TRBD1 matching over 7 bases. Germline V lookup: CDR1 MDHEN, CDR2 SYDVKM. Trimming took 5 bases from V and 5 from J; bases not matched to a gene: 12. CDR3 size: 15 residues. CDR3 nucleotide sequence: TGTGCCAGCAGTACCCTTACAGGGGAACGGGACGAGCAGTACTTC. Protein sequence: CASSTLTGERDEQYF.

The chain has TRBV9 and TRBJ2-1, with D perhaps being TRBD1 or TRBD2 (5 bases each). CDR1 and CDR2 (germline): SGDLS, YYNGEE. The CDR3 has 15 amino acids. With 0 bases removed from V and 2 bases from J, the gap between germline ends came to 9 bases. CDR3 protein: CASSVEGTAYNEQFF. As DNA, the CDR3 is TGTGCCAGCAGCGTAGAAGGGACGGCCTACAATGAGCAGTTCTTC.

The CDR3 region has the DNA TGCGCCAGCAGTGAGTCATTGGCTAGCGGGATCTACGAGCAGTACTTC. Translation gives CASSESLASGIYEQYF. The chain carries TRBV10-2 and TRBJ2-5, with TRBD2 identical over 9 bases. The J call may be wrong; the DNA end is better matched by TRBJ2-7. Per the germline V gene, CDR1 is WSHSY and CDR2 is SAAADI. The CDR3 loop spans 16 amino acids.

The J gene is TRBJ1-3, the V gene TRBV9; D unresolved. The CDR3 has 12 amino acids. Germline CDR1 and CDR2: SGDLS and YYNGEE. With 7 bases removed from V and 7 bases from J, the gap between germline ends came to 12 bases. The DNA for the CDR3 is TGTGCCAGCTCCCCTCCTGATAACACCATATATTTT. Protein product: CASSPPDNTIYF.

This sequence joins TRBV5-8 and TRBJ2-5, with D maybe TRBD1 (6 bases). Looked up from germline, CDR1 is SGHTS and CDR2 is YDEGEE. The CDR3 extends over 14 amino acids. Deletions cut 0 bases from V and 2 bases from J, with 8 bases between. For the CDR3, the DNA is TGTGCCAGCAGCTTGGTAGGACAGCAAGAGACCCAGTACTTC. Translated, it gives CASSLVGQQETQYF.

This sequence joins TRBV7-8 and TRBJ2-1; 11 positions agree with TRBD2. CDR1 is SGHVS and CDR2 is FQNEAQ in the germline V gene. With V trimmed by 4 bases and J by 5 bases, 10 bases remained unmatched. The CDR3 extends over 17 amino acids. This CDR3 is CASSSRLAGSPHNEQFF. The CDR3, as DNA: TGTGCCAGCAGCTCCCGACTAGCGGGAAGCCCCCACAATGAGCAGTTCTTC.

The chain combines TRBV27 with TRBJ1-2, with D possibly matching TRBD1 (5 bases). Trimming took 0 bases from V and 4 from J, leaving 12 bases between them. The CDR3 is made up of 15 amino acids. Germline CDR1 MNHEY, CDR2 SMNVEV (reference sequence). The CDR3: CASSLSGGGGYGYTF. In nucleotides, the CDR3 is TGTGCCAGCAGTTTATCCGGGGGGGGAGGCTATGGCTACACCTTC.

This clone was detected only once. The chain couples TRBV29-1 to TRBJ1-2; 8 nucleotides match TRBD1. Germline V gives CDR1 SQVTM, CDR2 ANQGSEA. The CDR3 has 13 amino acids. Germline trimming cut 7 bases from V and 3 bases from J; bases unmatched to any gene: 7. In DNA form, the CDR3 reads TGCAGCGCCGGACAGGGAGGGTACTATGGCTACACCTTC. Protein sequence: CSAGQGGYYGYTF. The full variable domain, with the rest looked up from reference TRBV29-1 and TRBJ1-2, is SAVISQKPSRDICQRGTSLTIQCQVDSQVTMMFWYRQQPGQSLTLIATANQGSEATYESGFVIDKFPISRPNLTFSTLTVSNMSPEDSSIYLCSAGQGGYYGYTFGSGTRLTVV.

A single count supports this clone. The CDR3 sequence: CASSLHRDRAGEQYF. DNA for the CDR3: TGTGCCAGCAGTTTACATCGGGACAGGGCGGGCGAGCAGTACTTC. This sequence joins TRBV27 and TRBJ2-7; TRBD1 agrees at 9 bases. Germline CDR1 is MNHEY and CDR2 is SMNVEV (reference sequence). CDR3 length: 15 residues. J was trimmed by 6 bases and V by 2 bases; bases with no gene match: 8.

The V call is TRBV6-1, the J call TRBJ1-2; D ambiguous. This CDR3 is built from 16 residues. V lost 0 bases and J lost 0, with 11 bases in between. The germline V gene encodes CDR1 MNHNS and CDR2 SASEGT. The CDR3 DNA sequence: TGTGCCAGCAGTGAAGCGGCCCAGGTTACTAACTATGGCTACACCTTC. This gives the protein CASSEAAQVTNYGYTF.

This clone was observed many times. The identical CDR3 is also encoded by other nucleotide sequences in the sample. The gene calls are TRBV19 and TRBJ2-1; D unclear. The germline V gene has CDR1 LNHDA and CDR2 SQIVND (reference sequence). Trimming cost V 1 base and J 5 bases, with 3 bases left between them. The CDR3 covers 12 residues. CDR3 sequence reads: CASSIGHNEQFF. The DNA for the CDR3 is TGTGCCAGTAGTATAGGCCACAATGAGCAGTTCTTC.

The chain employs TRBV28 and TRBJ2-7; possibly TRBD1 for D (6 bases). V lost 5 bases, J lost 9 bases, and 11 bases lay in between. Germline V gene lookup returns CDR1 MDHEN and CDR2 SYDVKM. CDR3 size: 11 residues. The CDR3 loop reads CASSPGVSQYF. CDR3 DNA sequence: TGTGCCAGCAGTCCAGGGGTTTCGCAGTACTTC.

V is TRBV28 and J is TRBJ2-3; 8 nucleotides align to TRBD2. J gave up 2 bases and V 7 bases, and 20 bases lay outside the gene matches. CDR3 size: 19 residues. CDR1 MDHEN and CDR2 SYDVKM come from the germline V gene. The CDR3 DNA sequence: TGTGCCAGCACCGGCGTGGCGGGGGGACTCCACATGTCCACAGATACGCAGTATTTT. This encodes CASTGVAGGLHMSTDTQYF.

The chain joins TRBV28 to TRBJ1-2; 7 bases are a match to TRBD1. Germline assignment: CDR1 MDHEN and CDR2 SYDVKM. V lost 8 bases and J lost 8; bases outside the gene matches: 20. The CDR3 is 16 amino acids. This CDR3 is CASSPRTGDYGFGYTF. The CDR3 nucleotides are TGTGCCAGCTCCCCTCGTACAGGGGATTATGGATTCGGCTACACCTTC.

The genes are TRBV7-9 and TRBJ2-4, with TRBD2 matching over 10 bases. CDR1 is SEHNR and CDR2 is FQNEAQ in the germline V gene (reference sequence). The ends lost 5 bases at V and 9 bases at J; junction bases unmatched: 13. This CDR3 has 16 residues. Here the CDR3 reads CASSQGTSAALGIQYF. The CDR3 nucleotides read TGTGCCAGCAGCCAGGGGACTAGCGCGGCCCTGGGCATTCAGTACTTC. Based on the CDR3 plus reference TRBV7-9 and TRBJ2-4, the full variable domain is DTGVSQNPRHKITKRGQNVTFRCDPISEHNRLYWYRQTLGQGPEFLTYFQNEAQLEKSRLLSDRFSAERPKGSFSTLEIQRTEQGDSAMYLCASSQGTSAALGIQYFGAGTRLSVL.